In its sample, the clone carrying this TCR beta chain was seen once. Its antigen is undetermined. This record belongs to a study of cytomegalovirus exposure and HLA in healthy donors. J was trimmed by 5 bases and V by 2 bases; bases with no gene match: 6. CDR1 and CDR2 from the germline V gene are MNHNY and SVGAGI (reference sequence). The CDR3 sequence is 16 residues long. Overall study findings and caveats: The authors enumerated 164 TCR beta chains as linked to cytomegalovirus. Testing in vitro showed a few CMV-associated chains specific for CMV antigens. Accurate prediction of HLA-A and HLA-B alleles (for most subjects) was reportedly achieved from TCR beta sequences.

The PCR used 60 Vbeta and 13 Jbeta primers. Clones were sequenced by immunoSEQ multiplex PCR, and TCRdb holds only the in-frame ones, with some missing. The table has roughly 200,000 clones, 80% seen once. The TCR sequence derives from a boy younger than 18 in good health and CMV-seronegative. Sequenced input: PBMCs. The chain employs TRBV6-6 and TRBJ2-1; 10 bases agree with TRBD2. The CDR3 region has the DNA TGTGCCAGCAGTTACCCGTCTAGCGGGGGTCACAATGAGCAGTTCTTC. It encodes CASSYPSSGGHNEQFF.